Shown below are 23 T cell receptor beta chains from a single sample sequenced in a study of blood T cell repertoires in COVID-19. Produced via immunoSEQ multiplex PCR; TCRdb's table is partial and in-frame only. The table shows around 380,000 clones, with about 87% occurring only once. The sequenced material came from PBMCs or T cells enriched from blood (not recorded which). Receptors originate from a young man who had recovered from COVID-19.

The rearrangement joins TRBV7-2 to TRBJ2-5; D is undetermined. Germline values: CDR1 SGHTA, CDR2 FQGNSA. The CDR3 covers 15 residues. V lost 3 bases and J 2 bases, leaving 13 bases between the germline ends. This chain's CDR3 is CASSFQSGQQETQYF. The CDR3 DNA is TGTGCCAGCAGCTTCCAAAGTGGGCAGCAAGAGACCCAGTACTTC.

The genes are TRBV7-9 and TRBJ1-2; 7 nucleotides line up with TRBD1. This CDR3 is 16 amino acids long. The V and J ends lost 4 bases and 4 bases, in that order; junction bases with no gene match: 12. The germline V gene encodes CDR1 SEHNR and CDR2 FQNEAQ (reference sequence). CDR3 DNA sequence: TGTGCCAGCAGCTCACCGCGGGACAGAAAGGGCTATGGCTACACCTTC. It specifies CASSSPRDRKGYGYTF.

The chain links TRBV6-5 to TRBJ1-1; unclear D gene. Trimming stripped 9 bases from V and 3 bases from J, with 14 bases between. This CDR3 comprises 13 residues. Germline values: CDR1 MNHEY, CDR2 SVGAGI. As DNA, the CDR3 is TGTGCCAGTCGCCGGACTTCGGACACTGAAGCTTTCTTT. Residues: CASRRTSDTEAFF.

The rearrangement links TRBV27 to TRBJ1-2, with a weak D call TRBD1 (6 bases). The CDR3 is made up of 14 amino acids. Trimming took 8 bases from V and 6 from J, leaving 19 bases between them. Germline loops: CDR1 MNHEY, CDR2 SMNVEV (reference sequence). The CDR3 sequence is CASHSGVGFNGYTF. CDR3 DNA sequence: TGTGCCAGCCACTCAGGGGTTGGGTTCAATGGCTACACCTTC.

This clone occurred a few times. CDR3 protein: CASSLDGSLYGYTF. CDR3 sequence (DNA): TGTGCCAGCAGCTTGGACGGGTCCCTCTATGGCTACACCTTC. The chain joins TRBV5-4 to TRBJ1-2; D uncertain. CDR1 and CDR2 from the germline V gene are SGHNT and YYREEE (reference sequence). V lost 0 bases and J lost 4, with 10 bases in between. This CDR3 comprises 14 residues.

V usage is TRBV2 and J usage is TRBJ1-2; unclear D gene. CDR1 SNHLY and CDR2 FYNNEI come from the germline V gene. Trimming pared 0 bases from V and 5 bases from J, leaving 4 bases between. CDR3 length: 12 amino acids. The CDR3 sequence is CASSEAEYGYTF. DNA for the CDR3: TGTGCCAGCAGTGAAGCAGAGTATGGCTACACCTTC.

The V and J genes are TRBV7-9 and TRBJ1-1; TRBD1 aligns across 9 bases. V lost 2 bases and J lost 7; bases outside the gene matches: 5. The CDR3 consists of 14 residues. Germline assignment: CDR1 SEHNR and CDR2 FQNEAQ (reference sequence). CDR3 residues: CASSLLTDRGEAFF. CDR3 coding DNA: TGTGCCAGCAGCTTACTGACGGACAGGGGTGAAGCTTTCTTT.

In DNA, the CDR3 is TGTGCCAGCAGCTTGGTGGGCAGGGGTTTCGGCAATGAGCAGTTCTTC. Its translation is CASSLVGRGFGNEQFF. The chain joins TRBV5-8 to TRBJ2-1, with TRBD1 as a possible D gene (6 bases). Germline CDR1 reads SGHTS; CDR2 reads YDEGEE. CDR3 length: 16 residues. Trimming shortened V by 0 bases and J by 6 bases, and 16 bases separated the two germline ends. Variable domain in full (rest from reference TRBV5-8 and TRBJ2-1): EAGVTQSPTHLIKTRGQQATLRCSPISGHTSVYWYQQALGLGLQFLLWYDEGEERNRGNFPPRFSGRQFPNYSSELNVNALELEDSALYLCASSLVGRGFGNEQFFGPGTRLTVL.

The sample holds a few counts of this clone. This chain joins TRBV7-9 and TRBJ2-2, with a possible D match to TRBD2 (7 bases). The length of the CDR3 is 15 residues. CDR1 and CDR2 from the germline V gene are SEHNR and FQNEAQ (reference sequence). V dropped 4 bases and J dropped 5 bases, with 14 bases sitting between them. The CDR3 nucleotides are TGTGCCAGCAGCTCGGGGGGCCAAAGGACCGGGGAGCTGTTTTTT. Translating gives CASSSGGQRTGELFF. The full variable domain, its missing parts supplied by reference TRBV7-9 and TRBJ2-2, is DTGVSQNPRHKITKRGQNVTFRCDPISEHNRLYWYRQTLGQGPEFLTYFQNEAQLEKSRLLSDRFSAERPKGSFSTLEIQRTEQGDSAMYLCASSSGGQRTGELFFGEGSRLTVL.

In DNA, the CDR3 is TGCGCCAGCAGCTTGACAGGGCAGAAGGCGGACACTGAAGCTTTCTTT. Protein sequence: CASSLTGQKADTEAFF. The chain couples TRBV5-1 to TRBJ1-1; D might be TRBD1 (6 bases). The CDR3 totals 16 residues. Trimming took 1 base from V and 3 from J, leaving 16 bases between them. In germline, CDR1 is SGHRS, CDR2 YFSETQ.

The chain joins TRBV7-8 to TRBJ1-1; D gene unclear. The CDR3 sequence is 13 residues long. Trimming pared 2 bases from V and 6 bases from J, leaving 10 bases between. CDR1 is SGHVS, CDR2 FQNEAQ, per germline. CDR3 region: CASSLHRGAEAFF. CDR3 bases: TGTGCCAGCAGCTTACACCGCGGGGCTGAAGCTTTCTTT.

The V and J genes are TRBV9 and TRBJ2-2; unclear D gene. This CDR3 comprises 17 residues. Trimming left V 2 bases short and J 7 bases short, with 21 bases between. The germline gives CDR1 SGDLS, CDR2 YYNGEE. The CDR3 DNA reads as TGTGCCAGCAGCGTCTCTTCAGGCCCTGCACCTCGCGGGGAGCTGTTTTTT. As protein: CASSVSSGPAPRGELFF.

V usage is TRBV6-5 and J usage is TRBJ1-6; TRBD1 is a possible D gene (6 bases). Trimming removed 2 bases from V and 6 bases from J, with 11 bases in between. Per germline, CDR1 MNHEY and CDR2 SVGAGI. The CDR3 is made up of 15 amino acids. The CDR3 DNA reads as TGTGCCAGCAGTTACGGAAGGACAGTTAATTCACCCCTCCACTTT. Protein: CASSYGRTVNSPLHF.

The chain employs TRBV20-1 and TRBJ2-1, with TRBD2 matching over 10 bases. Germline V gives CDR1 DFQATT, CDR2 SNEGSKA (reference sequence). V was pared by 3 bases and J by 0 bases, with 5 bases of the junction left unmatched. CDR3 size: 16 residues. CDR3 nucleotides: TGCAGTGCTAGTGTAGCGGGGGGCAGCTCCTACAATGAGCAGTTCTTC. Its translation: CSASVAGGSSYNEQFF.

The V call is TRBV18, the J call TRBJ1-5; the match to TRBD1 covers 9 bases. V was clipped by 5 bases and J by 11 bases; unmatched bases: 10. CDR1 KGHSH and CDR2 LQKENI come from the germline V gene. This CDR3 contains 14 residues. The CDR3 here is CASSSWDRVAAQHF. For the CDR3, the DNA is TGTGCCAGCTCATCATGGGACAGGGTAGCGGCCCAGCATTTT.

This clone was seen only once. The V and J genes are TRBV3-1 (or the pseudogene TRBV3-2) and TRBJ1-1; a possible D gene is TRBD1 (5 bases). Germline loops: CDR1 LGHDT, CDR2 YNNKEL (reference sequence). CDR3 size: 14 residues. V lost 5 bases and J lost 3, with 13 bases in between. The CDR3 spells CASSRAGRDTEAFF. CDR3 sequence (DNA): TGTGCCAGCAGCAGAGCGGGGCGCGACACTGAAGCTTTCTTT.

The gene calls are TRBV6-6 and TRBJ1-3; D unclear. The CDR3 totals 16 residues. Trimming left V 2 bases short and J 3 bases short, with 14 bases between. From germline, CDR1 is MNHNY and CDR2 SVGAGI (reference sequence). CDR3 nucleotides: TGTGCCAGCAGTTACAACTCTCAAGTAGTTGGAAACACCATATATTTT. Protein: CASSYNSQVVGNTIYF.

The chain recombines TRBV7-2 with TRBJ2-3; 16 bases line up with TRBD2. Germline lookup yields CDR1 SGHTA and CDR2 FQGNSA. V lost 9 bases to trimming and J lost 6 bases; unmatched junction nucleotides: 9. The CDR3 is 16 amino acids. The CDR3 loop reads CASSGLAGGPGDTQYF. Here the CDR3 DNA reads TGTGCCAGTTCGGGACTAGCGGGGGGGCCTGGGGATACGCAGTATTTT.

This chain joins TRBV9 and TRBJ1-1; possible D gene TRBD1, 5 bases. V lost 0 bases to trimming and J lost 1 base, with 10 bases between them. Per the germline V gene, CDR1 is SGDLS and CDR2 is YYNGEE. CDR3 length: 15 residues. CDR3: CASSVEAGPNTEAFF. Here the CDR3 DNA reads TGTGCCAGCAGCGTAGAGGCGGGACCGAACACTGAAGCTTTCTTT.

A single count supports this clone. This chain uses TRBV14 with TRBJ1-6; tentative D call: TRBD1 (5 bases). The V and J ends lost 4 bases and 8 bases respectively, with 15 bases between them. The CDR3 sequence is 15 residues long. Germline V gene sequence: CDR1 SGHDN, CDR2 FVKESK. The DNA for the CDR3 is TGTGCCAGCAGCCCCATGACAGTCACGGATTCACCCCTCCACTTT. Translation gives CASSPMTVTDSPLHF.

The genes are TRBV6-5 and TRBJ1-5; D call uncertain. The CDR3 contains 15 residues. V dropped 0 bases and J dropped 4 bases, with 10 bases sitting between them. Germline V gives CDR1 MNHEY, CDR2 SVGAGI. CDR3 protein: CASSYSRVQNQPQHF. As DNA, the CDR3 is TGTGCCAGCAGTTACTCGAGGGTACAAAATCAGCCCCAGCATTTT.

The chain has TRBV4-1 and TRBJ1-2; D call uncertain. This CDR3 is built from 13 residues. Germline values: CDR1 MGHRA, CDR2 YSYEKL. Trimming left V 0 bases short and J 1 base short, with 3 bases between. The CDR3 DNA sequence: TGCGCCAGCAGCCAAGACAATAACTATGGCTACACCTTC. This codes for CASSQDNNYGYTF.

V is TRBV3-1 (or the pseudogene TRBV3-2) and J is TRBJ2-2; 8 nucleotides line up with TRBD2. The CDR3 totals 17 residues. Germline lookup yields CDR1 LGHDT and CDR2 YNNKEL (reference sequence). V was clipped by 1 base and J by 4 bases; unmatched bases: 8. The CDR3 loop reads CASSQVVLAGGTGELFF. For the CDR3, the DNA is TGTGCCAGCAGCCAAGTGGTGCTAGCGGGCGGCACCGGGGAGCTGTTTTTT.